Detailed here is one TCR beta chain. The antigen is not known. This sample was included in a study of radiotherapy plus CTLA-4 blockade in lung cancer. The overall study: Objective responses were observed in less than 20% of patients, and disease control was achieved by just over 30%. General study results and limits: Some TCR clones had been derived from tumors. These clones expanded in peripheral blood after radiotherapy plus ipilimumab. The authors reported that early blood T cell clone dynamics, with interferon-beta, best predicted response.

The data were produced by immunoSEQ multiplex PCR, yet TCRdb's version contains in-frame clones alone and is incomplete. This table has about 51,000 clones, around 75% appearing once. Participants had chemo-refractory metastatic non-small-cell lung cancer and were treated with focal radiation plus ipilimumab CTLA-4 blockade. Sample: peripheral blood, taken from a patient treated with radiotherapy plus ipilimumab. This receptor was taken from a human donor with non-small cell lung cancer who had a complete response to radiotherapy plus ipilimumab.

DNA of the CDR3: TGTGCCAGCAGCTTAAGACTTTGGACCGGGGAGCTGTTTTTT. Residues: CASSLRLWTGELFF. The chain couples TRBV7-2 to TRBJ2-2; D is undetermined. CDR3 length: 14 residues. Germline V CDR1 and CDR2: SGHTA, FQGNSA. The V end lost 2 bases, the J end lost 5 bases, and 9 bases lay between the germline ends.